This T cell receptor (beta chain) was captured by sequencing in a study of blood T cell repertoires in COVID-19. Study-level background: The United States, Italy and Spain were the sources of the acute and convalescent COVID-19 samples. Nucleic acid was either cDNA or gDNA, and it came from T cells, B-cell-depleted T cells, or PBMCs.

In the study's own analysis: For nucleated cells, counts were estimated from reference gene primer amplification. Only in-frame clones appear in the TCRdb table, and some are missing; sequencing was by immunoSEQ multiplex PCR. V and J calls and clone size follow that table, whereas D and trimming were derived from the DNA. The table includes around 260,000 clones, about 88% detected once. This CDR3 is 17 amino acids long. Germline V CDR1 and CDR2: SGHDT, YYEEEE. J lost 7 bases, V lost 3 bases, and 9 bases had no gene match. The J gene is TRBJ1-6, the V gene TRBV5-6, with 11 bases aligning to TRBD1. This receptor was identified in a man aged 55 to 70 who had recovered from COVID-19. Material: peripheral blood. Here the CDR3 reads CASSSPGTGGWNSPLHF. In DNA, the CDR3 is TGTGCCAGCAGCTCCCCCGGGACAGGGGGGTGGAATTCACCCCTCCACTTT.